The T cell receptor (beta chain) under discussion was sequenced for a study of identical twins. TCRdb re-called the 5' RACE reads through MiXCR, storing one row per CDR3 protein. The table has 450,000 or so distinct CDR3 sequences, around 20% seen once. This clonotype has just a few counts. Material for sequencing was naive T cells sorted from blood. This TCR came from a middle-aged man in good health.

The CDR3 region has the DNA TGTGCCAGCAATACAGGGTATAGCCAGCCCCAGCATTTT. This encodes CASNTGYSQPQHF. The rearrangement joins TRBV12-3 or TRBV12-4 to TRBJ1-5; maybe TRBD1 (6 bases). The CDR3 is 13 amino acids. The V end lost 7 bases, the J end lost 7 bases, and 14 bases lay between the germline ends.